Following are 19 T cell receptor beta chains from one sample sequenced in a study of OX40 agonist ivuxolimab in advanced cancers. Clones were sequenced by immunoSEQ multiplex PCR, and TCRdb holds only the in-frame ones, with some missing. The table shows approximately 26,000 clones, with about four fifths occurring only once. The sample was CD4+ or CD8+ T cells sorted from blood, taken in a trial of the OX40 agonist ivuxolimab. These receptors were obtained from an adult with an advanced solid tumor such as melanoma, head and neck, liver or kidney cancer.

The chain combines TRBV7-9 with TRBJ2-7; D is undetermined. V shed 0 bases and J shed 5 bases, with 14 bases lying between them. This CDR3 is built from 15 residues. Germline V gives CDR1 SEHNR, CDR2 FQNEAQ (reference sequence). The CDR3, as DNA: TGTGCCAGCAGCTTAGCGGACGAGAACCAGGACGAGCAGTACTTC. It translates to CASSLADENQDEQYF.

This rearrangement joins TRBV29-1 to TRBJ2-7, with D unclear. Looked up from germline, CDR1 is SQVTM and CDR2 is ANQGSEA. There are 13 residues in the CDR3. V was trimmed by 7 bases and J by 4 bases, leaving 17 bases between them. As DNA, the CDR3 is TGCAGCGGAACATTGGGCCTGGAATACGAGCAGTACTTC. Protein product: CSGTLGLEYEQYF.

This clone was detected once. The chain carries TRBV19 and TRBJ2-2, with a weak D call TRBD1 (6 bases). Trimming took off 3 bases at V and 1 base at J, with 12 bases between the two ends. The CDR3 length is 16 residues. Germline V gene data show CDR1 as LNHDA and CDR2 as SQIVND (reference sequence). CDR3 DNA: TGTGCCAGTAGTATTGTCTGGACAGTGAACACCGGGGAGCTGTTTTTT. Translated, it gives CASSIVWTVNTGELFF. The full variable domain, completed using reference TRBV19 and TRBJ2-2, is DGGITQSPKYLFRKEGQNVTLSCEQNLNHDAMYWYRQDPGQGLRLIYYSQIVNDFQKGDIAEGYSVSREKKESFPLTVTSAQKNPTAFYLCASSIVWTVNTGELFFGEGSRLTVL.

This chain connects TRBV6-1 to TRBJ2-5, with 11 bases identical to TRBD2. CDR3 size: 16 residues. Germline-derived CDR1 and CDR2 are MNHNS and SASEGT. J lost 2 bases, V lost 2 bases, and 4 bases had no gene match. CDR3 nucleotides: TGTGCCAGCAGTGAATGGATAGCGGGGGGGCAAGAGACCCAGTACTTC. Translation: CASSEWIAGGQETQYF.

Relative to its sample, this clone is medium-sized (0.01 to 0.1%). The sample carries other DNA sequences with the same CDR3. The rearrangement uses TRBV5-1 and TRBJ1-4; 8 bases map to TRBD1. The germline V gene has CDR1 SGHRS and CDR2 YFSETQ. The CDR3 is 15 amino acids. Losses at the gene ends were 2 bases for V and 2 bases for J; bases not matched to a gene: 2. The CDR3 sequence: CASSFRGRTNEKLFF. The CDR3 nucleotides are TGCGCCAGCAGCTTCAGGGGGCGTACTAATGAAAAACTGTTTTTT.

This clone has just one count. J is TRBJ1-4 and V is TRBV7-8; TRBD1 might be the D (5 bases). CDR3 size: 14 residues. The germline gives CDR1 SGHVS, CDR2 FQNEAQ. Trimming removed 4 bases from V and 4 bases from J, with 10 bases in between. The CDR3: CASSSDTRNEKLFF. The CDR3 DNA sequence: TGTGCCAGCAGCTCGGACACCCGTAATGAAAAACTGTTTTTT.

CDR3 DNA sequence: TGTGCCAGCAGCTTGGGACAGGGGACCCAAGAGACCCAGTACTTC. Translated, it gives CASSLGQGTQETQYF. The V gene is TRBV7-6, the J gene TRBJ2-5; 10 nucleotides agree with TRBD1. The CDR3 totals 15 residues. V shed 3 bases, J shed 1 base, and the junction held 2 bases outside the gene matches. Per germline, CDR1 SGHVS and CDR2 FNYEAQ.

The chain recombines TRBV2 with TRBJ1-5, with 8 bases aligning to TRBD1. The CDR3 totals 17 residues. V dropped 1 base and J dropped 3; count of bases not matched to a gene: 8. Germline-derived CDR1 and CDR2 are SNHLY and FYNNEI. CDR3 loop: CASSEGTGRGLNQPQHF. The DNA of the CDR3 is TGTGCCAGCAGTGAAGGGACAGGCAGGGGGCTCAATCAGCCCCAGCATTTT.

The chain is built from TRBV6-5 and TRBJ2-3, with D possibly TRBD2 on 5 matching bases. CDR1 MNHEY and CDR2 SVGAGI come from the germline V gene. The CDR3 runs to 12 residues. Trimming pared 7 bases from V and 10 bases from J, leaving 15 bases between. CDR3 sequence reads: CASTPRGGAQYF. The CDR3 nucleotides read TGTGCCAGCACTCCCCGGGGTGGGGCGCAGTATTTT.

The V gene is TRBV9, the J gene TRBJ2-7, with 11 nucleotides matching TRBD1. This CDR3 spans 14 amino acids. In germline, CDR1 is SGDLS, CDR2 YYNGEE. The V gene end was trimmed by 7 bases and the J gene end by 6 bases; junction bases not matched to a gene: 9. The CDR3 DNA reads TGTGCCAGCTGCCCCGGGACAGGGGGACCCGAGCAGTACTTC. Protein sequence: CASCPGTGGPEQYF. The full variable domain, with the rest looked up from reference TRBV9 and TRBJ2-7, is DSGVTQTPKHLITATGQRVTLRCSPRSGDLSVYWYQQSLDQGLQFLIQYYNGEERAKGNILERFSAQQFPDLHSELNLSSLELGDSALYFCASCPGTGGPEQYFGPGTRLTVT.

This rearrangement joins TRBV7-9 to TRBJ1-1; D gene uncertain. Trimming took 3 bases from V and 4 from J, leaving 9 bases between them. The CDR3 length is 13 residues. The germline CDR1 and CDR2 sequences are SEHNR and FQNEAQ (reference sequence). The CDR3 protein is CASSLDEGTEAFF. CDR3 nucleotide sequence: TGTGCCAGCAGCTTGGACGAGGGCACTGAAGCTTTCTTT.

This rearrangement joins TRBV14 to TRBJ1-2; 7 positions agree with TRBD1. CDR3 size: 14 residues. After removal of 3 bases from V and 3 bases from J, the junction contained 4 bases not matched to a gene. The germline V gene has CDR1 SGHDN and CDR2 FVKESK. CDR3 in amino acids: CASSHFTGDYGYTF. The CDR3 coding sequence is TGTGCCAGCAGCCACTTTACAGGGGACTATGGCTACACCTTC. Full variable domain (outside the CDR3, taken from reference TRBV14 and TRBJ1-2): EAGVTQFPSHSVIEKGQTVTLRCDPISGHDNLYWYRRVMGKEIKFLLHFVKESKQDESGMPNNRFLAERTGGTYSTLKVQPAELEDSGVYFCASSHFTGDYGYTFGSGTRLTVV.

The count of this clone is one. The CDR3 here is CASSWSRTGNTEAFF. In DNA form, the CDR3 reads TGCGCCAGCAGCTGGAGTCGGACGGGGAACACTGAAGCTTTCTTT. The chain has TRBV5-1 and TRBJ1-1; no definite D call. Germline V lookup: CDR1 SGHRS, CDR2 YFSETQ. The CDR3 spans 15 residues. Trimming left V 3 bases short and J 1 base short, with 13 bases between.

The DNA of the CDR3 is TGCGCCAGCAGTGATACGGGACGGCAAGAGACCCAGTACTTC. Translation: CASSDTGRQETQYF. The chain links TRBV10-1 to TRBJ2-5; D is possibly TRBD1 or TRBD2 (5 bases each). V was pared by 3 bases and J by 2 bases, with 10 bases between. The CDR3 is made up of 14 amino acids. CDR1 is WNHNN, CDR2 SYGVQD, per germline (reference sequence).

The chain has TRBV27 and TRBJ1-1, with D possibly TRBD1 on 5 matching bases. Trimming shortened V by 4 bases and J by 3 bases, and 12 bases separated the two germline ends. CDR1 MNHEY and CDR2 SMNVEV come from the germline V gene (reference sequence). This CDR3 is 14 amino acids long. CDR3 in DNA: TGTGCCAGCAGTTACAGGTTGGGGTACACTGAAGCTTTCTTT. Translating gives CASSYRLGYTEAFF.

The CDR3 DNA sequence: TGTGCCAGCAGCCTCCGGGACCGAGCCTACGAGCAGTACTTC. This codes for CASSLRDRAYEQYF. The chain carries TRBV13 and TRBJ2-7; either TRBD1 or TRBD2 may fit D (5 bases each). Germline V gene sequence: CDR1 PRHDT, CDR2 FYEKMQ (reference sequence). There are 14 residues in the CDR3. Trimming removed 5 bases from V and 2 bases from J, with 13 bases in between. The variable domain in full, with the rest retrieved from reference TRBV13 and TRBJ2-7, is AAGVIQSPRHLIKEKRETATLKCYPIPRHDTVYWYQQGPGQDPQFLISFYEKMQSDKGSIPDRFSAQQFSDYHSELNMSSLELGDSALYFCASSLRDRAYEQYFGPGTRLTVT.

The chain links TRBV5-4 to TRBJ1-1, with unresolved D. V lost 4 bases and J lost 2, with 6 bases in between. The CDR3 totals 12 residues. Germline CDR1 is SGHNT and CDR2 is YYREEE (reference sequence). For the CDR3, the DNA is TGTGCCAGCAGCCTTTCCAACACTGAAGCTTTCTTT. Its translation is CASSLSNTEAFF.

The V gene is TRBV5-1, the J gene TRBJ1-2; tentatively, D is TRBD1 (5 bases). With 0 bases removed from V and 4 bases from J, the gap between germline ends came to 13 bases. Germline V gene lookup returns CDR1 SGHRS and CDR2 YFSETQ. The CDR3 length is 15 residues. The CDR3 nucleotides are TGCGCCAGCAGCTTGGCGACAGACCTAGGCTATGGCTACACCTTC. Translating gives CASSLATDLGYGYTF.

This chain connects TRBV7-8 to TRBJ1-1; D not resolved. The CDR3 covers 14 residues. The V gene's germline CDR1 is SGHVS and CDR2 FQNEAQ. V was pared by 5 bases and J by 5 bases, with 15 bases between. The CDR3 protein is CASSPKNPRTEAFF. The CDR3 nucleotides read TGTGCCAGCAGCCCAAAGAATCCGAGGACTGAAGCTTTCTTT.